These 20 T cell receptor beta chains originate from one sample sequenced in a study of blood T cells in healthy people across ages. Combining a sample-barcoded 5' primer with a J-beta primer mix, a second PCR ran for about 7 to 12 cycles. MiXCR, run by TCRdb on the 5' RACE reads, gives a single entry per CDR3 protein. The sample yields 600,000 to 800,000 distinct CDR3 sequences, 52% seen once. Source material: blood. The origin of the receptors is a woman over 75 in good health.

This clonotype was counted a few times. The V call is TRBV6-5, the J call TRBJ1-1, with TRBD1 identical over 9 bases. This CDR3 is 15 amino acids long. Germline trimming cut 2 bases from V and 6 bases from J; bases unmatched to any gene: 7. Germline CDR1 reads MNHEY; CDR2 reads SVGAGI. CDR3 sequence (DNA): TGTGCCAGCAGTTACAGGGGACAGGGCGGGGCTGAAGCTTTCTTT. It is translated as CASSYRGQGGAEAFF.

The chain is built from TRBV12-3 or TRBV12-4 and TRBJ1-5; 8 nucleotides align to TRBD1. CDR3 length: 14 amino acids. V was clipped by 6 bases and J by 4 bases; unmatched bases: 5. CDR3 loop: CASRDREGNQPQHF. CDR3 DNA sequence: TGTGCCAGCAGGGACAGGGAGGGGAATCAGCCCCAGCATTTT.

This clonotype was recorded at least ten times. V and J are TRBV2 and TRBJ1-2; tentatively, D is TRBD1 (6 bases). The ends were cut back, 10 bases at V and 4 bases at J, with 19 bases in the middle. The CDR3 runs to 14 residues. CDR1 SNHLY and CDR2 FYNNEI come from the germline V gene. The CDR3 is CANEFGGTPYGYTF. CDR3 nucleotide sequence: TGTGCCAACGAGTTCGGGGGGACACCCTATGGCTACACCTTC.

In the case of this clonotype: Possible read error: a much larger clone is one base away. This CDR3 is CASSVAHPRDEQFF. The CDR3 bases are TGCGCCAGCAGCGTAGCCCACCCTAGGGACGAGCAGTTCTTC. This sequence joins TRBV5-1 and TRBJ2-1, with D perhaps given as TRBD1 or TRBD2 (5 bases each). Germline V gene sequence: CDR1 SGHRS, CDR2 YFSETQ. The CDR3 loop spans 14 amino acids. V was cut by 4 bases and J by 10 bases, with 18 bases left in between.

The CDR3 here is CASSDSASGRGEQFF. The CDR3 DNA sequence: TGTGCCAGCAGTGACTCGGCTAGCGGGAGGGGTGAGCAGTTCTTC. This chain links TRBV6-4 with TRBJ2-1; 12 bases map to TRBD2. The CDR3 consists of 15 residues. V trimming: 0 bases; J trimming: 9 bases; junction bases outside the gene matches: 3. The germline V gene encodes CDR1 MRHNA and CDR2 SNTAGT.

The rearrangement uses TRBV6-5 and TRBJ1-2; D is unresolved. Trimming left V 5 bases short and J 1 base short, with 17 bases between. Germline assignment: CDR1 MNHEY and CDR2 SVGAGI. There are 16 residues in the CDR3. The CDR3 DNA sequence: TGTGCCAGCAGTCCAATGTCACCAATCTTTAACTATGGCTACACCTTC. It yields the protein CASSPMSPIFNYGYTF.

This clonotype was seen a few times. One end of the junction does not line up with germline, which may come from a read error. The chain recombines TRBV7-3 with TRBJ2-7; 12 bases align to TRBD2. The CDR3 loop spans 15 amino acids. Germline CDR1 and CDR2: SGHTA and FQGTGA. CDR3 bases: TGTGCCAGCAGCCTAACGACTAGCGGGAGTTACGAGCAGTACTTC. Encoded protein: CASSLTTSGSYEQYF. Using reference TRBV7-3 and TRBJ2-7 for the parts outside the CDR3, the full variable domain is GAGVSQTPSNKVTEKGKYVELRCDPISGHTALYWYRQSLGQGPEFLIYFQGTGAADDSGLPNDRFFAVRPEGSVSTLKIQRTERGDSAVYLCASSLTTSGSYEQYFGPGTRLTVT.

This clonotype has at least ten counts. The J gene is TRBJ2-7, the V gene TRBV6-5, with TRBD2 matching over 11 bases. CDR3 length: 14 residues. Germline V gene data show CDR1 as MNHEY and CDR2 as SVGAGI. Trimming cost V 7 bases and J 4 bases; bases outside gene matches: 6. This CDR3 reads CASKPGLAAYEQYF. The CDR3 DNA is TGTGCCAGCAAACCGGGACTAGCGGCTTACGAGCAGTACTTC.

This CDR3 is CASSERRLNTGELFF. DNA of the CDR3: TGTGCCAGCAGTGAACGGCGGTTGAACACCGGGGAGCTGTTTTTT. The rearrangement links TRBV2 to TRBJ2-2; the D is unclear. Germline V CDR1 and CDR2: SNHLY, FYNNEI. The CDR3 sequence is 15 residues long. Trimming took 2 bases from V and 1 from J, leaving 8 bases between them.

As regards this clonotype: A read error may explain this, as a much larger clone is one base away. CDR3 nucleotides: TGCGCCAGCAGCCAAGAGCTGGGCGTTAGCTCCTACAATGAGCAGTTCTTC. Protein sequence: CASSQELGVSSYNEQFF. The rearrangement links TRBV4-3 to TRBJ2-1; D remains ambiguous. The germline V gene encodes CDR1 LGHNA and CDR2 YSLEER. The V end was cut by 0 bases, the J end by 0 bases, with 12 bases between. CDR3 size: 17 residues.

The chain uses TRBV20-1 and TRBJ2-1; 7 bases map to TRBD2. J gave up 4 bases and V 7 bases, and 10 bases lay outside the gene matches. Germline values: CDR1 DFQATT, CDR2 SNEGSKA (reference sequence). This CDR3 spans 14 amino acids. CDR3 amino acids: CSGERVAGYNEQFF. CDR3 DNA sequence: TGCAGTGGGGAAAGGGTAGCGGGTTACAATGAGCAGTTCTTC.

Comment on this clonotype: Just one base apart from a much larger clone, this may be a read error. V is TRBV28 and J is TRBJ2-1; D is unclear. With 6 bases removed from V and 13 bases from J, the gap between germline ends came to 16 bases. The length of the CDR3 is 12 residues. Germline CDR1 and CDR2: MDHEN and SYDVKM. The CDR3 loop reads CASSPKLETQFF. CDR3 coding DNA: TGTGCCAGCAGCCCCAAGCTGGAGACCCAGTTCTTC.

This clonotype was seen a handful of times. The rearrangement joins TRBV7-9 to TRBJ2-5; 11 nucleotides line up with TRBD2. Germline V gene data show CDR1 as SEHNR and CDR2 as FQNEAQ (reference sequence). Trimming took 5 bases from V and 9 from J; bases not matched to a gene: 8. The CDR3 spans 14 residues. CDR3 sequence reads: CASSVASGGKPQYF. The CDR3 DNA reads TGTGCCAGCAGCGTTGCTAGCGGGGGGAAGCCCCAGTACTTC.

The genes are TRBV4-1 and TRBJ2-3, with 9 bases that match TRBD2. The V segment lost 1 base and the J segment 4 bases; nucleotides outside the gene matches: 3. The CDR3 runs 15 residues. Germline V gene data show CDR1 as MGHRA and CDR2 as YSYEKL. The CDR3 spells CASSQVAGAADTQYF. The CDR3 bases are TGCGCCAGCAGCCAAGTAGCGGGAGCGGCAGATACGCAGTATTTT.

V and J are TRBV2 and TRBJ1-5, with a possible D match to TRBD1 (5 bases). The CDR3 contains 14 residues. Trimming left V 2 bases short and J 4 bases short, with 9 bases between. Germline V gene data show CDR1 as SNHLY and CDR2 as FYNNEI. The CDR3 loop is CASSERQGNQPQHF. The CDR3 coding sequence is TGTGCCAGCAGTGAACGGCAGGGAAATCAGCCCCAGCATTTT.

The sample holds many counts of this clonotype. The rearrangement joins TRBV20-1 to TRBJ2-1; 7 bases match TRBD2. Trimming cost V 3 bases and J 6 bases; bases outside gene matches: 8. CDR3 length equals 14 residues. CDR1 and CDR2 (germline): DFQATT, SNEGSKA (reference sequence). CDR3: CSARLLAVTNEQFF. The CDR3 nucleotides are TGCAGTGCTAGGCTCCTAGCGGTTACCAATGAGCAGTTCTTC.

The rearrangement links TRBV12-3 or TRBV12-4 to TRBJ2-1, with TRBD2 identical over 14 bases. With V trimmed by 5 bases and J by 7 bases, 7 bases remained unmatched. The CDR3 extends over 16 amino acids. Written as DNA, the CDR3 is TGTGCCAGCAGTACCAGACTAGCGGGGGGGCCTAATGAGCAGTTCTTC. Translation gives CASSTRLAGGPNEQFF.

This clonotype was picked up a small number of times. This chain connects TRBV20-1 to TRBJ1-5, with D tentatively TRBD1 (5 bases). The CDR3 is 16 residues long. CDR1 DFQATT and CDR2 SNEGSKA come from the germline V gene (reference sequence). The germline V and J ends were trimmed by 0 bases and 0 bases, with 12 bases remaining between them. The CDR3 bases are TGCAGTGCTAGAGAAGTGCCAGGGAATAGCAATCAGCCCCAGCATTTT. Its protein is CSAREVPGNSNQPQHF.

V usage is TRBV10-3 and J usage is TRBJ1-2; 9 nucleotides agree with TRBD1. CDR3 length: 14 amino acids. The germline CDR1 and CDR2 sequences are ENHRY and SYGVKD. V shed 3 bases, J shed 7 bases, and the junction held 6 bases outside the gene matches. CDR3 sequence: CAISDPRDRVGYTF. The CDR3 DNA sequence: TGTGCCATCAGTGACCCCCGGGACAGGGTTGGCTACACCTTC.

The table lists this clonotype with a few counts. This chain uses TRBV4-2 with TRBJ1-1; D may be TRBD1 (5 bases). The CDR3 contains 15 residues. V gave up 4 bases and J gave up 1 base, with 13 bases separating them. Looked up from germline, CDR1 is LGHNA and CDR2 is YNFKEQ. CDR3 nucleotide sequence: TGTGCCAGCAGCCCCAGCGAAGGGACGAACACTGAAGCTTTCTTT. This translates into CASSPSEGTNTEAFF.